The T cell receptor (beta chain) described here comes from a study of CD8 T cells in Susac syndrome. Blood CD8+ and CD4+ T cells underwent high-throughput TCR beta sequencing. The CDR3 is 15 residues long. Deletions cut 5 bases from V and 4 bases from J, with 14 bases between. RNA was extracted with the RNeasy kit, and a quantity of roughly 0.5 to 1 ug was reverse transcribed using random hexamers. Via MiXCR, TCRdb re-called the immunoSEQ multiplex PCR reads, giving one row per CDR3 protein. The sample consists of under 200,000 distinct CDR3 sequences, over 85% of them appearing once. This clonotype originated in a human donor in good health. The material sequenced was CD4+ T cells from PBMCs. The rearrangement uses TRBV12-3 or TRBV12-4 and TRBJ1-4; the D gene is possibly TRBD1 (6 bases). CDR3 nucleotide sequence: TGTGCCAGCAGTCCGACGACAGGCCGTAATGAAAAACTGTTTTTT. Translating it yields CASSPTTGRNEKLFF.